Given below is one T cell receptor beta chain in context. The antigen is not known. This sample is drawn from a study of CD8 T cells in Susac syndrome. Turning to the study itself: Among the Susac syndrome patients sequenced, 5 or 6 had active disease and eight or nine were in remission. The study's findings and limits: A relatively small number of individuals underwent TCR sequencing and HLA analysis.

About 0.45 to 1 ug RNA was reverse transcribed with random hexamers. TCRdb re-called the immunoSEQ multiplex PCR reads with MiXCR, one entry per CDR3 protein. The profile shows around 150,000 distinct CDR3 sequences, 95% of them singletons. Deletions cut 0 bases from V and 0 bases from J, with 9 bases between. The V gene's germline CDR1 is SGDLS and CDR2 YYNGEE. CDR3 length: 15 amino acids. The TCR comes from a human donor with Susac syndrome. The sample comprised CD4+ T cells from PBMCs. V and J are TRBV9 and TRBJ1-1, with D tentatively TRBD1 (5 bases). The CDR3 DNA reads as TGTGCCAGCAGCGTAGAGCAGGGCTTGAACACTGAAGCTTTCTTT. Its protein is CASSVEQGLNTEAFF.